This T cell receptor beta chain was captured in a study of T cell repertoires in cytomegalovirus infection. As regards this clonotype: As yet, its antigen is unknown.

A single record per CDR3 protein comes from TCRdb applying MiXCR to the reads. The sample carries 700,000 to 850,000 distinct CDR3 sequences, approximately 32% recorded once. CDR1 and CDR2 from the germline V gene are MNHNY and SVGAGI (reference sequence). CDR3 length: 12 residues. Trimming cost V 5 bases and J 5 bases, with 10 bases left between them. The chain combines TRBV6-6 with TRBJ2-7; possibly TRBD2 for D (5 bases). Material: cultured CD8+ T cells from PBMCs, obtained from culture after CMV antigen stimulation. The clonotype was recovered from a human donor in good health (CMV status not recorded). Some clones in this sample may be carry-over from other donors' samples. In DNA form, the CDR3 reads TGTGCCAGCAGTCCGGGGATAAACGAGCAGTACTTC. Its translation: CASSPGINEQYF.